Shown below are 19 T cell receptor beta chains from a single sample sequenced in a study of OX40 agonist ivuxolimab in advanced cancers. The repertoire was sequenced with immunoSEQ multiplex PCR; TCRdb's copy has only in-frame clones and lacks some. The table records tens of thousands of clones, 75% to 90% of them present only once. The sample in question was CD4+ or CD8+ T cells sorted from blood, obtained in a trial of the OX40 agonist ivuxolimab. These receptors were taken from an adult with an advanced solid tumor such as melanoma, head and neck, liver or kidney cancer.

This clone was seen only once. The chain combines TRBV5-1 with TRBJ1-1; TRBD1 agrees at 10 bases. The CDR3 has 17 amino acids. Germline-derived CDR1 and CDR2 are SGHRS and YFSETQ. The V segment lost 0 bases and the J segment 5 bases; nucleotides outside the gene matches: 10. The CDR3: CASSLEGTGADETEAFF. The CDR3, as DNA: TGCGCCAGCAGCTTGGAGGGGACAGGGGCCGATGAGACTGAAGCTTTCTTT.

The sample holds one count of this clone. CDR3 amino acids: CASSLMGGGNQPQHF. DNA of the CDR3: TGTGCCAGCAGTCTAATGGGGGGGGGCAATCAGCCCCAGCATTTT. This chain joins TRBV6-5 and TRBJ1-5; D is perhaps TRBD1 (5 bases). Trimming shortened V by 5 bases and J by 2 bases, and 13 bases separated the two germline ends. Germline V gives CDR1 MNHEY, CDR2 SVGAGI. CDR3 length equals 15 residues.

V and J are TRBV5-1 and TRBJ2-7; possible D gene TRBD2, 7 bases. CDR1 is SGHRS, CDR2 YFSETQ, per germline. Trimming cost V 0 bases and J 3 bases, with 13 bases left between them. This CDR3 comprises 15 residues. CDR3 sequence reads: CASSLDPGDYYEQYF. As DNA, the CDR3 is TGCGCCAGCAGCTTGGACCCAGGGGACTACTACGAGCAGTACTTC.

The chain recombines TRBV4-1 with TRBJ1-4; D gene ambiguous. This CDR3 region has 15 residues. Between the trimmed V and J ends, which lost 3 bases and 8 bases, there was a span of 16 bases. Germline loops: CDR1 MGHRA, CDR2 YSYEKL. The CDR3 sequence is CASSHSDGVAEKLFF. The CDR3 nucleotides are TGCGCCAGCAGCCATTCGGACGGAGTGGCGGAAAAACTGTTTTTT.

This clone was found a few times. The rearrangement joins TRBV6-5 to TRBJ1-6; D is ambiguous. This CDR3 comprises 15 residues. The V gene lost 5 bases and the J gene lost 4 bases, with 12 bases spanning the gap. The germline CDR1 and CDR2 sequences are MNHEY and SVGAGI. The CDR3: CASSPRAPYNSPLHF. As DNA, the CDR3 is TGTGCCAGCAGTCCCCGTGCCCCATATAATTCACCCCTCCACTTT.

The chain has TRBV4-1 and TRBJ1-4; D is undetermined. Trimming removed 1 base at V and 6 bases at J, with 15 bases between. Germline values: CDR1 MGHRA, CDR2 YSYEKL. The CDR3 extends over 16 amino acids. CDR3 region: CASSQALWGKDEKLFF. CDR3 DNA sequence: TGCGCCAGCAGCCAAGCGTTATGGGGAAAGGATGAAAAACTGTTTTTT.

The V and J genes are TRBV5-6 and TRBJ1-1, with D tentatively TRBD1 (5 bases). The germline V and J ends were trimmed by 6 bases and 6 bases, with 21 bases remaining between them. Germline lookup yields CDR1 SGHDT and CDR2 YYEEEE. The CDR3 runs to 15 residues. The chain's CDR3 is CASTRWELGGSEAFF. DNA of the CDR3: TGTGCCAGCACCCGGTGGGAATTGGGGGGATCTGAAGCTTTCTTT.

This clone was counted a few times. The J gene is TRBJ1-1, the V gene TRBV7-9; possible D gene TRBD1, 6 bases. Trimming removed 1 base at V and 1 base at J, with 7 bases between. The CDR3 consists of 14 residues. Germline CDR1 reads SEHNR; CDR2 reads FQNEAQ (reference sequence). CDR3 sequence (DNA): TGTGCCAGCAGCTTAGACAGGGAGAACACTGAAGCTTTCTTT. It yields the protein CASSLDRENTEAFF.

This CDR3 reads CASSASSANADTQYF. In nucleotides, the CDR3 is TGTGCCAGCAGCGCTTCTAGCGCCAATGCAGATACGCAGTATTTT. The gene calls are TRBV9 and TRBJ2-3; D is perhaps TRBD2 (6 bases). Trimming removed 3 bases at V and 4 bases at J, with 15 bases between. Germline CDR1 SGDLS, CDR2 YYNGEE. The CDR3 has 15 residues.

This sequence joins TRBV19 and TRBJ1-4; D not resolved. CDR3 length equals 16 residues. V was clipped by 5 bases and J by 0 bases, with 13 bases between them. Germline-derived CDR1 and CDR2 are LNHDA and SQIVND (reference sequence). CDR3 sequence: CASSAPPATTNEKLFF. CDR3 DNA sequence: TGTGCCAGTAGTGCCCCTCCGGCAACAACTAATGAAAAACTGTTTTTT.

This clone turned up a few times. The CDR3 region is CASSLLTGGITEAFF. The CDR3 coding sequence is TGTGCCAGCAGTTTACTGACAGGGGGAATTACTGAAGCTTTCTTT. The chain recombines TRBV7-9 with TRBJ1-1, with 9 bases that match TRBD1. This CDR3 is built from 15 residues. The V gene's germline CDR1 is SEHNR and CDR2 FQNEAQ (reference sequence). Trimming cost V 6 bases and J 5 bases; bases outside gene matches: 10. The whole variable domain, filled in from reference TRBV7-9 and TRBJ1-1, reads DTGVSQNPRHKITKRGQNVTFRCDPISEHNRLYWYRQTLGQGPEFLTYFQNEAQLEKSRLLSDRFSAERPKGSFSTLEIQRTEQGDSAMYLCASSLLTGGITEAFFGQGTRLTVV.

The V call is TRBV5-6, the J call TRBJ2-1; TRBD2 agrees at 7 bases. V trimming: 0 bases; J trimming: 9 bases; junction bases outside the gene matches: 9. From germline, CDR1 is SGHDT and CDR2 YYEEEE. The CDR3 loop spans 15 amino acids. CDR3 residues: CASSLAWRGRGEQFF. As DNA, the CDR3 is TGTGCCAGCAGCTTGGCCTGGCGGGGGAGAGGTGAGCAGTTCTTC.

The genes are TRBV5-1 and TRBJ2-5; no firm D call. The CDR3 is 11 residues long. V was trimmed by 7 bases and J by 4 bases, leaving 8 bases between them. Germline V gene lookup returns CDR1 SGHRS and CDR2 YFSETQ. CDR3 DNA: TGCGCCAGCCAACTCGGAGAGACCCAGTACTTC. The encoded protein is CASQLGETQYF.

This chain connects TRBV10-3 to TRBJ2-2, with TRBD1 identical over 8 bases. The CDR3 is 15 residues long. CDR1 ENHRY and CDR2 SYGVKD come from the germline V gene. V lost 3 bases and J lost 5; bases outside the gene matches: 5. CDR3 nucleotide sequence: TGTGCCATCAGTGACCTGGACAGGGAGACCGGGGAGCTGTTTTTT. Translation: CAISDLDRETGELFF.

For this clone: This same CDR3 is encoded by further DNA sequences in the sample. The chain carries TRBV7-2 and TRBJ2-7; TRBD2 matches at 13 bases. The junction had 0 bases not matched to a gene; V was cut back by 1 base and J by 3 bases. Germline V gene data show CDR1 as SGHTA and CDR2 as FQGNSA. The CDR3 loop spans 15 amino acids. The CDR3 nucleotides read TGTGCCAGCAGCTTAGGGACTAGCGGGAGCTACGAGCAGTACTTC. This translates into CASSLGTSGSYEQYF.

The chain combines TRBV27 with TRBJ2-2, with D possibly being TRBD2 (6 bases). CDR1 is MNHEY, CDR2 SMNVEV, per germline (reference sequence). The V end lost 8 bases, the J end lost 5 bases, and 12 bases lay between the germline ends. The CDR3 has 13 residues. CDR3 nucleotides: TGTGCCAGCCCTTCGGAGGGGACCGGGGAGCTGTTTTTT. It codes for CASPSEGTGELFF.

CDR3: CASNSPPGELFF. The CDR3 DNA follows: TGTGCCAGCAACAGTCCCCCCGGGGAGCTGTTTTTT. The chain couples TRBV28 to TRBJ2-2; D unclear. There are 12 residues in the CDR3. V gave up 7 bases and J gave up 6 bases, with 9 bases separating them. The germline gives CDR1 MDHEN, CDR2 SYDVKM.

The rearrangement joins TRBV5-1 to TRBJ2-2, with a weak D call TRBD2 (6 bases). V lost 6 bases and J 4 bases, leaving 13 bases between the germline ends. The CDR3 runs 14 residues. Germline loops: CDR1 SGHRS, CDR2 YFSETQ. CDR3 DNA: TGCGCCAGCATGGGAGGTGGGCCCACCGGGGAGCTGTTTTTT. Its translation: CASMGGGPTGELFF. Full variable domain (rest looked up from reference TRBV5-1 and TRBJ2-2): KAGVTQTPRYLIKTRGQQVTLSCSPISGHRSVSWYQQTPGQGLQFLFEYFSETQRNKGNFPGRFSGRQFSNSRSEMNVSTLELGDSALYLCASMGGGPTGELFFGEGSRLTVL.

The rearrangement joins TRBV19 to TRBJ1-6; 8 positions match TRBD1. Germline lookup yields CDR1 LNHDA and CDR2 SQIVND (reference sequence). The CDR3 runs 14 residues. The trim removed 7 bases at V and 10 bases at J, leaving 9 bases unmatched. The CDR3 sequence is CASNSDRVGSPLHF. The CDR3, as DNA: TGTGCCAGTAACTCGGACAGGGTCGGGTCACCCCTCCACTTT.